Listed below are T cell receptor beta chains from one sample, sequenced in a study of Ad26.COV2.S vaccination and SARS-CoV-2 variants. Profiled with immunoSEQ multiplex PCR; TCRdb holds only in-frame clones, not every one. The data show approximately 340,000 clones, approximately 84% seen once. Sequenced here: peripheral blood, sampled in a trial of Ad26.COV2.S vaccine versus placebo. The source of these receptors is a person aged 18-65 years who received the Ad26.COV2.S COVID-19 vaccine or a placebo. CDR3s include the opening cysteine and the closing phenylalanine or tryptophan. Fields, in order: clone size, V gene, D gene, J gene, CDR3 protein, CDR3 DNA. A D gene is named only where the DNA matches it firmly. Not all rows give a size; the values are once, few, many and, for expanded clones, a class.

NA	TRBV29-1	NA	TRBJ2-1	CSAHSRGRTNEQFF	TGCAGCGCCCACTCTCGTGGGAGGACCAATGAGCAGTTCTTC
NA	TRBV28	TRBD1	TRBJ1-5	CASSLGQGGNQPQHF	TGTGCCAGCAGCCTGGGACAGGGCGGCAATCAGCCCCAGCATTTT
NA	TRBV6-2/TRBV6-3	NA	TRBJ2-2	CASSYAPGTNTGELFF	TGTGCCAGCAGTTACGCGCCAGGTACTAACACCGGGGAGCTGTTTTTT
many	TRBV7-2	NA	TRBJ1-1	CASGPYSSNEAFF	TGTGCCAGCGGGCCCTACAGTTCTAATGAAGCTTTCTTT
NA	TRBV6-2/TRBV6-3	NA	TRBJ2-7	CASSRHRDRAYEQYF	TGTGCCAGCAGTCGACACCGGGACCGTGCCTACGAGCAGTACTTC
NA	TRBV18	NA	TRBJ1-6	CASSPLPGSYNSPLHF	TGTGCCAGCTCACCACTTCCCGGCTCCTATAATTCACCCCTCCACTTT
NA	TRBV27	NA	TRBJ1-6	CASSLTGTNSPLHF	TGTGCCAGCAGTTTAACAGGGACGAATTCACCCCTCCACTTT
once	TRBV6-5	NA	TRBJ2-1	CASSYNDDNEQFF	TGTGCCAGCAGTTACAACGACGATAATGAGCAGTTCTTC
NA	TRBV11-2	TRBD1	TRBJ1-1	CASSKGGSDRGSAFF	TGTGCCAGCAGCAAGGGGGGCTCAGACAGGGGGAGTGCTTTCTTT
NA	TRBV12-3/TRBV12-4	NA	TRBJ2-7	CASSFSHGEQYF	TGTGCCAGCAGTTTTAGCCACGGCGAGCAGTACTTC
NA	TRBV5-6	NA	TRBJ2-2	CASSLATLAGTGELFF	TGTGCCAGCAGCTTGGCCACCCTAGCCGGCACCGGGGAGCTGTTTTTT
NA	TRBV3-1/TRBV3-2	NA	TRBJ2-3	CASSQDPGDTQYF	TGTGCCAGCAGCCAAGACCCGGGAGATACGCAGTATTTT
NA	TRBV19	NA	TRBJ1-4	CASSGQALEKLFF	TGTGCCAGTAGTGGCCAGGCTCTTGAAAAACTGTTTTTT
NA	TRBV18	TRBD2	TRBJ2-2	CASSPPPSGRAIGTGELFF	TGTGCCAGCTCACCACCCCCCAGCGGGAGGGCCATCGGCACCGGGGAGCTGTTTTTT
few	TRBV5-1	TRBD2	TRBJ2-1	CASKILAGGHNEQFF	TGCGCCAGCAAAATTCTAGCGGGAGGGCACAATGAGCAGTTCTTC
NA	TRBV7-6	NA	TRBJ2-2	CASSFETVKNTGELFF	TGTGCCAGCAGCTTTGAAACGGTAAAGAACACCGGGGAGCTGTTTTTT
NA	TRBV11-2	NA	TRBJ1-6	CASSWDIYNSPLHF	TGTGCCAGCAGCTGGGACATCTACAATTCACCCCTCCACTTT
NA	TRBV18	NA	TRBJ2-7	CASSPQDGYEQYF	TGTGCCAGCTCACCACAAGACGGGTACGAGCAGTACTTC
NA	TRBV7-9	TRBD1	TRBJ2-7	CASSPRPGTGTYEQYF	TGTGCCAGCAGCCCTCGTCCCGGGACAGGGACCTACGAGCAGTACTTC
NA	TRBV9	NA	TRBJ2-2	CASSPGLTNTGELFF	TGTGCCAGCTCGCCGGGACTGACGAACACCGGGGAGCTGTTTTTT
NA	TRBV18	NA	TRBJ2-7	CASSGSWGEQYF	TGTGCCAGCTCGGGGTCTTGGGGGGAGCAGTACTTC
NA	TRBV11-2	NA	TRBJ2-7	CASSLAGTPYEQYF	TGTGCCAGCAGCTTAGCAGGGACACCCTACGAGCAGTACTTC
NA	TRBV7-2	TRBD1	TRBJ2-7	CASSLGQGSSYEQYF	TGTGCCAGCAGCTTGGGACAGGGCAGCTCCTACGAGCAGTACTTC
NA	TRBV27	NA	TRBJ2-3	CASSSINREDTQYF	TGTGCCAGCAGTTCCATCAACAGGGAGGATACGCAGTATTTT
NA	TRBV11-2	TRBD1	TRBJ1-5	CASSLVGQGRGSQPQHF	TGTGCCAGCAGCTTAGTGGGACAGGGGAGAGGTAGTCAGCCCCAGCATTTT
NA	TRBV4-3	NA	TRBJ2-3	CASSQDLEGDPTDTQYF	TGCGCCAGCAGCCAAGATCTAGAGGGGGACCCCACAGATACGCAGTATTTT
NA	TRBV6-5	TRBD1	TRBJ1-1	CASREGQGTTEAFF	TGTGCCAGCAGAGAGGGACAGGGTACCACTGAAGCTTTCTTT
once	TRBV10-3	TRBD1	TRBJ2-7	CAITLTGGDEQYF	TGTGCCATCACCTTGACAGGGGGCGATGAGCAGTACTTC
NA	TRBV29-1	NA	TRBJ1-1	CSVEEGTESTEAFF	TGCAGCGTTGAAGAGGGAACGGAATCCACTGAAGCTTTCTTT
NA	TRBV5-1	NA	TRBJ1-2	CASSLEWGYYGYTF	TGCGCCAGCAGCTTGGAATGGGGGTACTATGGCTACACCTTC
NA	TRBV18	TRBD1	TRBJ2-7	CASSPSGQGSYEQYF	TGTGCCAGCTCACCATCGGGACAGGGATCCTACGAGCAGTACTTC
NA	TRBV14	TRBD2	TRBJ2-3	CASSLGTSGSYTQYF	TGTGCCAGCAGCCTCGGGACTAGCGGGAGCTATACGCAGTATTTT
few	TRBV18	TRBD1	TRBJ1-3	CASSPGQSSGNTIYF	TGTGCCAGCTCACCGGGACAGAGCTCTGGAAACACCATATATTTT
NA	TRBV5-1	NA	TRBJ2-3	CASSLVLGTTDTQYF	TGCGCCAGCAGCTTGGTTCTGGGGACCACAGATACGCAGTATTTT
NA	TRBV30	NA	TRBJ1-1	CAWSPHSPTEAFF	TGTGCCTGGAGTCCGCACTCTCCCACTGAAGCTTTCTTT
NA	TRBV7-7	TRBD1	TRBJ2-1	CASSPAGGAGGRDEQFF	TGTGCCAGCAGCCCGGCCGGTGGGGCAGGGGGCAGGGATGAGCAGTTCTTC
NA	TRBV7-2	NA	TRBJ2-7	CASSLRTSRTYEQYF	TGTGCCAGCAGCTTAAGAACTAGCAGGACCTACGAGCAGTACTTC
NA	TRBV7-2	NA	TRBJ2-1	CASSLGSLEQFF	TGTGCCAGCAGCTTAGGAAGTCTGGAGCAGTTCTTC
NA	TRBV24-1	NA	TRBJ1-2	CATSDPGQSNYGYTF	TGTGCCACCAGTGACCCAGGACAGTCTAACTATGGCTACACCTTC
NA	TRBV3-1/TRBV3-2	TRBD2	TRBJ2-7	CASSQAASGRALQYF	TGTGCCAGCAGCCAAGCTGCTAGCGGGAGAGCGTTGCAGTACTTC
NA	TRBV6-4	NA	TRBJ2-7	CASSETITREQYF	TGTGCCAGCAGTGAGACTATCACTCGCGAGCAGTACTTC
NA	TRBV5-1	TRBD1	TRBJ2-5	CASSLRQGLLETQYF	TGCGCCAGCAGCCTGAGACAGGGTTTGTTGGAGACCCAGTACTTC
NA	TRBV12-5	NA	TRBJ2-3	CASGIGSDTQYF	TGTGCTAGTGGCATAGGTTCGGATACGCAGTATTTT
few	TRBV28	NA	TRBJ1-1	CASSPSKNTEAFF	TGTGCCAGCAGTCCTTCCAAGAACACTGAAGCTTTCTTT
NA	TRBV28	NA	TRBJ1-5	CASSFSGGGENQPQHF	TGTGCCAGCAGTTTCAGCGGTGGGGGAGAGAATCAGCCCCAGCATTTT
NA	TRBV24-1	TRBD1	TRBJ2-2	CATSDSTGQGVGTGELFF	TGTGCCACCAGTGATTCGACCGGACAGGGGGTAGGCACCGGGGAGCTGTTTTTT
NA	TRBV2	NA	TRBJ2-2	CASSEEGGTNTGELFF	TGTGCCAGCAGTGAAGAAGGGGGGACGAACACCGGGGAGCTGTTTTTT
NA	TRBV9	TRBD1	TRBJ2-7	CASSRDRGLYEQYF	TGTGCCAGCAGCCGGGACAGGGGACTCTACGAGCAGTACTTC
NA	TRBV19	NA	TRBJ1-5	CASSNTGNQPQHF	TGTGCCAGTAGTAATACAGGGAATCAGCCCCAGCATTTT
NA	TRBV27	TRBD2	TRBJ2-1	CASSLGTSGNINEQFF	TGTGCCAGCAGTTTGGGGACTAGCGGGAACATCAATGAGCAGTTCTTC